This TCR beta chain originates from a study of control samples from healthy donors and cancer patients. This CDR3 spans 13 amino acids. Germline CDR1 and CDR2: ENHRY and SYGVKD. The germline V and J ends were trimmed by 10 bases and 3 bases, with 12 bases remaining between them. Sequencing used immunoSEQ multiplex PCR; TCRdb keeps in-frame clones, though not all of them. The table has 65,000 to 100,000 clones, 90% to 95% seen once. The chain recombines TRBV10-3 with TRBJ1-4; possible D gene TRBD1, 6 bases. The sequenced material came from blood. This sequence was found in a man in his fifties or sixties in good health. The CDR3 reads CATRRGANEKLFF. CDR3 nucleotides: TGTGCCACCAGAAGGGGGGCTAATGAAAAACTGTTTTTT.